This T cell receptor (beta chain) comes out of a study of T cell responses to AZD1222 COVID-19 vaccine. Study details: Timing groups of about 4 and about 12 weeks for second doses were pooled.

Sequenced by immunoSEQ multiplex PCR; TCRdb stores in-frame clones only, minus some. The sample records 100,000 to 150,000 clones, 85% to 95% being singletons. This clone has only one observation. Its antigen is currently unknown. Findings and caveats of the study: The number of AZD1222 recipients seropositive at baseline was only five or six. Donors, mostly white British, included more females; clonal diversity was possibly underestimated. Researchers report vaccine-associated CD4 TCRs spanning spike, with dominance at 160-218 and 743-854.

V was pared by 8 bases and J by 3 bases, with 16 bases between. This CDR3 contains 15 residues. Germline CDR1 reads MDHEN; CDR2 reads SYDVKM. This chain joins TRBV28 and TRBJ1-4; D possibly corresponds to TRBD1 (5 bases). Sequenced here: peripheral blood, sampled on day 0 of AZD1222 vaccination. This receptor was obtained from an adult in good health. In DNA, the CDR3 is TGTGCCAGCCGACTAATGGGGGGGGCTAATGAAAAACTGTTTTTT. Its protein is CASRLMGGANEKLFF.